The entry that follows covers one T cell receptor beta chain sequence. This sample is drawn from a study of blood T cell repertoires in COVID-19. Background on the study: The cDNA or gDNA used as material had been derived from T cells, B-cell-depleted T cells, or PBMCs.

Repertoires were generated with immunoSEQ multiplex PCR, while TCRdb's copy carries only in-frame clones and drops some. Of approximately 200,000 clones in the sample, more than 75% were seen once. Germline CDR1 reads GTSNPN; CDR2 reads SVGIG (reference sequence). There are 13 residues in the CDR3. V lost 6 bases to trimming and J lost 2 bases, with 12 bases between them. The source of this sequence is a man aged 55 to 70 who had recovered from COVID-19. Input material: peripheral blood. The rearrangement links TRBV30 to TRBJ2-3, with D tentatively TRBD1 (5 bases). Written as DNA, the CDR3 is TGTGCCTGCCCTAGACAGTACACAGATACGCAGTATTTT. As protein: CACPRQYTDTQYF.